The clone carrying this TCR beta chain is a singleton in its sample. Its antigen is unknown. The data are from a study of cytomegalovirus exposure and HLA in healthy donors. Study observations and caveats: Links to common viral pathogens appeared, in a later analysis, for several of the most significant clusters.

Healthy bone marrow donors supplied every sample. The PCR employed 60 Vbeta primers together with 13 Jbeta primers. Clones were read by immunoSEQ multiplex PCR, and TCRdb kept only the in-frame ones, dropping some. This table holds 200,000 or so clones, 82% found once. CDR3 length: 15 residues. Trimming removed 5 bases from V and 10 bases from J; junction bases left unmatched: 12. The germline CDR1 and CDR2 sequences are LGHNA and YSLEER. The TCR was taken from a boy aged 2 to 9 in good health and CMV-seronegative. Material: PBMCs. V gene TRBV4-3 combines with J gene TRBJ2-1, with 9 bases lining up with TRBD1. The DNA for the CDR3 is TGCGCCAGCAGCTACTCTAGGGACAGGGAGTACGAGCAGTTCTTC. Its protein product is CASSYSRDREYEQFF.